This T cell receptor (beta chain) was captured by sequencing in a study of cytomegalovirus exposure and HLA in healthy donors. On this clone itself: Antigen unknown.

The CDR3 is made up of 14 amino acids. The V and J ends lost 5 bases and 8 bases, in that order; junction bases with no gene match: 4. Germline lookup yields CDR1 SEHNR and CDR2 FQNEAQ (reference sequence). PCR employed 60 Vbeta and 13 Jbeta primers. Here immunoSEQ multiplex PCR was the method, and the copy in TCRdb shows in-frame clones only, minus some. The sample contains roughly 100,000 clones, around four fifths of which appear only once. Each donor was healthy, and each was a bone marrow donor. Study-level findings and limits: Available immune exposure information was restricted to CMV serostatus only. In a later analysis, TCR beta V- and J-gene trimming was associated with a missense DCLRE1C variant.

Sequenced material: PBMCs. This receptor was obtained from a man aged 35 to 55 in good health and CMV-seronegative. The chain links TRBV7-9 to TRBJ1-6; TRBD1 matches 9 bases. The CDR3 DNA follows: TGTGCCAGCAGCCTAGACAGGGGGGATTCACCCCTCCACTTT. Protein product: CASSLDRGDSPLHF.